This T cell receptor beta chain was recorded in a study of patients and donors after allogeneic stem cell transplantation. TCRdb re-derived calls from the RT-PCR reads in MiXCR, one entry per CDR3 protein. The data hold about 960,000 distinct CDR3 sequences, with over 15% observed a single time. The CDR3 runs 14 residues. Trimming took off 0 bases at V and 3 bases at J, with 7 bases between the two ends. Germline lookup yields CDR1 SGHRS and CDR2 YFSETQ. This clonotype was detected many times. This TCR was recovered from a human donor who was either an allogeneic HSCT recipient or a stem cell or donor lymphocyte infusion donor (not recorded which). It is not recorded whose cells these are; they may come from a transplant donor. Source material: blood, either unsorted or a sorted T cell fraction (not recorded which). The V gene is TRBV5-1, the J gene TRBJ1-5; TRBD1 might be the D (6 bases). The CDR3 sequence is CASSLGDNNQPQHF. The CDR3 region has the DNA TGCGCCAGCAGCTTGGGGGACAACAATCAGCCCCAGCATTTT. The full variable domain, in which reference TRBV5-1 and TRBJ1-5 provide the parts outside the CDR3, is KAGVTQTPRYLIKTRGQQVTLSCSPISGHRSVSWYQQTPGQGLQFLFEYFSETQRNKGNFPGRFSGRQFSNSRSEMNVSTLELGDSALYLCASSLGDNNQPQHFGDGTRLSIL.